A selection of T cell receptor beta chains follows, all from one sample in a study of cytomegalovirus exposure and HLA in healthy donors. Libraries were prepared by immunoSEQ multiplex PCR; TCRdb keeps only in-frame clonotypes and omits some of them. Here the sample spans about 200,000 clones, roughly 82% being singletons. Sequencing input: PBMCs. The receptors were gathered from a woman younger than 45 in good health and CMV-seropositive. Each CDR3 is given with its conserved first and last residue. Each record gives: clone size, D gene, J gene, CDR3 length, V gene, CDR3 protein, CDR3 DNA. A D gene is named only where the DNA matches it firmly. Clone size is stated in some rows and not others, as once, few, many or a class when expanded.

clone_size: few; d_call: TRBD1; j_call: TRBJ1-2; cdr3_length: 12; v_call: TRBV5-1; cdr3_aa: CASSSDRDGYTF; cdr3_nt: TGCGCCAGCAGCTCGGACAGGGACGGCTACACCTTC
clone_size: .; d_call: .; j_call: TRBJ1-2; cdr3_length: 15; v_call: TRBV7-2; cdr3_aa: CASSLVAGVSSGYTF; cdr3_nt: TGTGCCAGCAGCTTAGTTGCAGGGGTCTCCTCTGGCTACACCTTC
clone_size: .; d_call: TRBD1; j_call: TRBJ2-5; cdr3_length: 14; v_call: TRBV9; cdr3_aa: CASSPRDRQETQYF; cdr3_nt: TGTGCCAGCAGCCCACGGGACAGACAAGAGACCCAGTACTTC
clone_size: once; d_call: .; j_call: TRBJ1-4; cdr3_length: 15; v_call: TRBV6-1; cdr3_aa: CASSEGGVLWEKLFF; cdr3_nt: TGTGCCAGCAGTGAAGGCGGGGTACTATGGGAAAAACTGTTTTTT
clone_size: few; d_call: TRBD1; j_call: TRBJ1-3; cdr3_length: 14; v_call: TRBV6-6; cdr3_aa: CASSPTGAGNTIYF; cdr3_nt: TGTGCCAGCAGTCCGACAGGGGCTGGAAACACCATATATTTT
clone_size: .; d_call: .; j_call: TRBJ2-7; cdr3_length: 13; v_call: TRBV6-5; cdr3_aa: CASGQNEDYEQYF; cdr3_nt: TGTGCCAGCGGACAGAATGAGGACTACGAGCAGTACTTC
clone_size: .; d_call: .; j_call: TRBJ1-1; cdr3_length: 14; v_call: TRBV2; cdr3_aa: CASRSLREGTEAFF; cdr3_nt: TGTGCCAGCAGGAGTCTCAGGGAAGGCACTGAAGCTTTCTTT
clone_size: .; d_call: TRBD2; j_call: TRBJ2-7; cdr3_length: 15; v_call: TRBV6-6; cdr3_aa: CASSYEGGSSYEQYF; cdr3_nt: TGTGCCAGCAGTTACGAAGGCGGGAGCTCCTACGAGCAGTACTTC
clone_size: .; d_call: TRBD1; j_call: TRBJ2-1; cdr3_length: 14; v_call: TRBV7-9; cdr3_aa: CASSARQGEDEQFF; cdr3_nt: TGTGCCAGCAGCGCTAGACAGGGCGAGGATGAGCAGTTCTTC
clone_size: .; d_call: .; j_call: TRBJ1-2; cdr3_length: 16; v_call: TRBV28; cdr3_aa: CASSHAPGGDSYGYTF; cdr3_nt: TGTGCCAGCAGTCACGCCCCGGGAGGGGATAGCTATGGCTACACCTTC
clone_size: .; d_call: .; j_call: TRBJ1-2; cdr3_length: 12; v_call: TRBV2; cdr3_aa: CASSDWAGGYTF; cdr3_nt: TGTGCCAGCAGTGATTGGGCAGGTGGCTACACCTTC
clone_size: .; d_call: TRBD1; j_call: TRBJ2-7; cdr3_length: 16; v_call: TRBV4-1; cdr3_aa: CASSQVGQGHVNEQYF; cdr3_nt: TGCGCCAGCAGCCAAGTGGGACAGGGGCATGTTAACGAGCAGTACTTC
clone_size: .; d_call: .; j_call: TRBJ2-5; cdr3_length: 13; v_call: TRBV7-9; cdr3_aa: CASSSTSSQTQYF; cdr3_nt: TGTGCCAGCAGCTCGACTAGTAGTCAGACCCAGTACTTC
clone_size: .; d_call: .; j_call: TRBJ1-5; cdr3_length: 13; v_call: TRBV30; cdr3_aa: CAWRGRGDQPQHF; cdr3_nt: TGTGCCTGGAGGGGGCGGGGGGATCAGCCCCAGCATTTT
clone_size: .; d_call: .; j_call: TRBJ2-3; cdr3_length: 11; v_call: TRBV20-1; cdr3_aa: CSAQAGATQYF; cdr3_nt: TGCAGTGCCCAGGCGGGGGCTACGCAGTATTTT
clone_size: .; d_call: .; j_call: TRBJ1-5; cdr3_length: 13; v_call: TRBV6-5; cdr3_aa: CASSYSTGQPQHF; cdr3_nt: TGTGCCAGCAGTTACTCGACGGGTCAGCCCCAGCATTTT
clone_size: .; d_call: TRBD1; j_call: TRBJ2-7; cdr3_length: 15; v_call: TRBV9; cdr3_aa: CASSVDGTGSYEQYF; cdr3_nt: TGTGCCAGCAGCGTAGACGGGACAGGGTCCTACGAGCAGTACTTC
clone_size: .; d_call: TRBD1; j_call: TRBJ2-1; cdr3_length: 16; v_call: TRBV7-2; cdr3_aa: CASSLVSGQAYNEQFF; cdr3_nt: TGTGCTAGCAGCTTAGTTTCCGGACAGGCCTACAATGAGCAGTTCTTC
clone_size: .; d_call: TRBD1; j_call: TRBJ1-1; cdr3_length: 14; v_call: TRBV5-4; cdr3_aa: CASSSWTGGSEAFF; cdr3_nt: TGTGCCAGCAGCTCCTGGACAGGGGGCTCTGAAGCTTTCTTT
clone_size: .; d_call: TRBD1; j_call: TRBJ2-1; cdr3_length: 14; v_call: TRBV6-5; cdr3_aa: CASTVTGAYNEQFF; cdr3_nt: TGTGCCAGCACCGTCACAGGGGCCTACAATGAGCAGTTCTTC
clone_size: .; d_call: .; j_call: TRBJ2-1; cdr3_length: 14; v_call: TRBV5-1; cdr3_aa: CASSLGGTSNEQFF; cdr3_nt: TGCGCCAGCAGCTTGGGAGGGACTTCTAATGAGCAGTTCTTC
clone_size: .; d_call: TRBD2; j_call: TRBJ2-1; cdr3_length: 14; v_call: TRBV6-5; cdr3_aa: CAVIAGVGYNEQFF; cdr3_nt: TGTGCCGTCATAGCGGGAGTAGGCTACAATGAGCAGTTCTTC
clone_size: .; d_call: TRBD1; j_call: TRBJ1-2; cdr3_length: 15; v_call: TRBV13; cdr3_aa: CASSPRQGPTYGYTF; cdr3_nt: TGTGCCAGCAGCCCGAGACAGGGGCCGACTTATGGCTACACCTTC
clone_size: once; d_call: .; j_call: TRBJ2-3; cdr3_length: 10; v_call: TRBV19; cdr3_aa: CASGDLRQYF; cdr3_nt: TGTGCCAGTGGAGACTTACGACAGTATTTT
clone_size: .; d_call: .; j_call: TRBJ2-7; cdr3_length: 16; v_call: TRBV7-9; cdr3_aa: CASSFFNQRSSYEQYF; cdr3_nt: TGTGCCAGCAGCTTTTTTAACCAGAGGAGCTCCTACGAGCAGTACTTC
clone_size: .; d_call: .; j_call: TRBJ1-1; cdr3_length: 14; v_call: TRBV7-9; cdr3_aa: CASSLKHPNTEAFF; cdr3_nt: TGTGCCAGCAGCTTAAAACACCCGAACACTGAAGCTTTCTTT
clone_size: .; d_call: .; j_call: TRBJ2-3; cdr3_length: 14; v_call: TRBV2; cdr3_aa: CASSEPRVTDTQYF; cdr3_nt: TGTGCCAGCAGTGAACCCAGGGTAACAGATACGCAGTATTTT
clone_size: once; d_call: TRBD2; j_call: TRBJ2-1; cdr3_length: 15; v_call: TRBV29-1; cdr3_aa: CSVEGLAGSYNEQFF; cdr3_nt: TGCAGCGTAGAGGGACTAGCGGGCTCCTACAATGAGCAGTTCTTC
clone_size: .; d_call: .; j_call: TRBJ1-5; cdr3_length: 17; v_call: TRBV7-2; cdr3_aa: CASSSWVGGLSNQPQHF; cdr3_nt: TGTGCCAGCAGCTCCTGGGTGGGGGGGCTAAGCAATCAGCCCCAGCATTTT
clone_size: .; d_call: .; j_call: TRBJ1-1; cdr3_length: 16; v_call: TRBV9; cdr3_aa: CASSPRATTKNTEAFF; cdr3_nt: TGTGCCAGCAGCCCGAGGGCCACTACCAAAAACACTGAAGCTTTCTTT
clone_size: few; d_call: .; j_call: TRBJ2-5; cdr3_length: 12; v_call: TRBV5-4; cdr3_aa: CASSWGGETQYF; cdr3_nt: TGTGCCAGCAGCTGGGGGGGCGAGACCCAGTACTTC
clone_size: .; d_call: .; j_call: TRBJ1-2; cdr3_length: 12; v_call: TRBV5-6; cdr3_aa: CASSLSGSGYTF; cdr3_nt: TGTGCCAGCAGCCTGTCGGGGAGCGGCTACACCTTC
clone_size: .; d_call: TRBD2; j_call: TRBJ2-7; cdr3_length: 14; v_call: TRBV2; cdr3_aa: CASTSGRYSYEQYF; cdr3_nt: TGTGCCAGTACTAGCGGGAGGTACTCCTACGAGCAGTACTTC
clone_size: .; d_call: .; j_call: TRBJ2-7; cdr3_length: 13; v_call: TRBV19; cdr3_aa: CASSGTGIYEQYF; cdr3_nt: TGTGCCAGTAGTGGAACAGGGATCTACGAGCAGTACTTC
clone_size: once; d_call: .; j_call: TRBJ1-2; cdr3_length: 13; v_call: TRBV6-1; cdr3_aa: CASSETGLFGYTF; cdr3_nt: TGTGCCAGCAGTGAGACAGGCTTATTTGGCTACACCTTC
clone_size: .; d_call: TRBD1; j_call: TRBJ2-2; cdr3_length: 16; v_call: TRBV7-3; cdr3_aa: CASSLWGQGNTGELFF; cdr3_nt: TGTGCCAGCAGCTTATGGGGACAGGGTAACACCGGGGAGCTGTTTTTT
clone_size: .; d_call: TRBD2; j_call: TRBJ2-7; cdr3_length: 15; v_call: TRBV15; cdr3_aa: CATSRPGTNSYEQYF; cdr3_nt: TGTGCCACCAGCAGGCCCGGGACTAACTCCTACGAGCAGTACTTC
clone_size: .; d_call: TRBD2; j_call: TRBJ2-1; cdr3_length: 15; v_call: TRBV7-9; cdr3_aa: CASSLVSGRVNEQFF; cdr3_nt: TGTGCCAGCAGCTTAGTCAGCGGGAGAGTCAATGAGCAGTTCTTC
clone_size: few; d_call: .; j_call: TRBJ2-3; cdr3_length: 15; v_call: TRBV7-2; cdr3_aa: CASSLEGKSLDTQYF; cdr3_nt: TGTGCCAGCAGCTTAGAGGGGAAGTCCCTAGATACGCAGTATTTT
clone_size: once; d_call: TRBD1; j_call: TRBJ2-7; cdr3_length: 16; v_call: TRBV11-2; cdr3_aa: CASSLVGTGIVGEQYF; cdr3_nt: TGTGCCAGCAGCTTAGTTGGGACAGGGATCGTGGGCGAGCAGTACTTC
clone_size: .; d_call: .; j_call: TRBJ1-1; cdr3_length: 13; v_call: TRBV28; cdr3_aa: CASSSTVDTEAFF; cdr3_nt: TGTGCCAGCAGTTCGACAGTAGACACTGAAGCTTTCTTT
clone_size: .; d_call: .; j_call: TRBJ1-2; cdr3_length: 15; v_call: TRBV6-1; cdr3_aa: CASTGGWSANYGYTF; cdr3_nt: TGTGCCAGCACCGGGGGGTGGTCGGCTAACTATGGCTACACCTTC
clone_size: .; d_call: .; j_call: TRBJ1-1; cdr3_length: 15; v_call: TRBV19; cdr3_aa: CASSYSQALNTEAFF; cdr3_nt: TGTGCCAGTAGTTATAGTCAGGCCCTGAACACTGAAGCTTTCTTT
clone_size: .; d_call: .; j_call: TRBJ1-2; cdr3_length: 14; v_call: TRBV9; cdr3_aa: CASSVAPAENGYTF; cdr3_nt: TGTGCCAGCAGCGTAGCTCCGGCGGAGAATGGCTACACCTTC
clone_size: .; d_call: .; j_call: TRBJ1-4; cdr3_length: 16; v_call: TRBV4-2; cdr3_aa: CASSQPFRDNPEKLFF; cdr3_nt: TGTGCCAGCAGCCAACCGTTTAGGGACAACCCTGAAAAACTGTTTTTT
clone_size: few; d_call: .; j_call: TRBJ1-5; cdr3_length: 16; v_call: TRBV4-1; cdr3_aa: CASSQERSGRNQPQHF; cdr3_nt: TGCGCCAGCAGCCAAGAACGCTCGGGTCGTAATCAGCCCCAGCATTTT
clone_size: .; d_call: .; j_call: TRBJ2-2; cdr3_length: 17; v_call: TRBV7-9; cdr3_aa: CASSLRGREANTGELFF; cdr3_nt: TGTGCCAGCAGCCTCCGAGGGCGAGAAGCGAACACCGGGGAGCTGTTTTTT
clone_size: .; d_call: TRBD1; j_call: TRBJ1-2; cdr3_length: 14; v_call: TRBV27; cdr3_aa: CASRRTGQGASYTF; cdr3_nt: TGTGCCAGCAGAAGAACCGGACAGGGGGCGAGCTACACCTTC
clone_size: .; d_call: TRBD1; j_call: TRBJ1-1; cdr3_length: 14; v_call: TRBV27; cdr3_aa: CASSLTGPNTEAFF; cdr3_nt: TGTGCCAGCAGTCTGACAGGGCCGAACACTGAAGCTTTCTTT
clone_size: .; d_call: .; j_call: TRBJ2-1; cdr3_length: 16; v_call: TRBV30; cdr3_aa: CAWSVRAGLKYNEQFF; cdr3_nt: TGTGCCTGGAGTGTAAGGGCAGGACTAAAGTACAATGAGCAGTTCTTC
clone_size: .; d_call: TRBD2; j_call: TRBJ2-2; cdr3_length: 16; v_call: TRBV27; cdr3_aa: CASSSTIAGAGGELFF; cdr3_nt: TGTGCCAGCAGTTCCACCATAGCGGGAGCGGGCGGGGAGCTGTTTTTT